These 19 T cell receptor beta chains originate from one sample sequenced in a study of shared clonotypes between healthy human individuals. The data were produced by immunoSEQ multiplex PCR, yet TCRdb's version contains in-frame clones alone and is incomplete. The data show around 500,000 clones, approximately 84% seen once. Sequencing was performed on PBMCs. The receptors were gathered from a woman aged 40 to 49 in good health. Some clones in this sample may be carry-over from other donors' samples.

This chain joins TRBV30 and TRBJ1-1, with D maybe TRBD1 (5 bases). V lost 3 bases, J lost 6 bases, and 11 bases lay in between. Germline V gene data show CDR1 as GTSNPN and CDR2 as SVGIG (reference sequence). This CDR3 has 12 residues. The CDR3 DNA reads TGTGCCTGGAGCGCAGGGAGGGCTGAAGCTTTCTTT. Translation: CAWSAGRAEAFF. Based on the CDR3 plus reference TRBV30 and TRBJ1-1, the full variable domain is SQTIHQWPATLVQPVGSPLSLECTVEGTSNPNLYWYRQAAGRGLQLLFYSVGIGQISSEVPQNLSASRPQDRQFILSSKKLLLSDSGFYLCAWSAGRAEAFFGQGTRLTVV.

This clone was seen a single time. The chain is built from TRBV7-9 and TRBJ2-5; D uncertain. CDR1 SEHNR and CDR2 FQNEAQ come from the germline V gene (reference sequence). V shed 1 base and J shed 5 bases, with 11 bases lying between them. The CDR3 length is 14 residues. The CDR3 is CASSLGAPRETQYF. For the CDR3, the DNA is TGTGCCAGCAGCTTAGGAGCTCCGAGGGAGACCCAGTACTTC. The full variable domain, completed using reference TRBV7-9 and TRBJ2-5, is DTGVSQNPRHKITKRGQNVTFRCDPISEHNRLYWYRQTLGQGPEFLTYFQNEAQLEKSRLLSDRFSAERPKGSFSTLEIQRTEQGDSAMYLCASSLGAPRETQYFGPGTRLLVL.

The chain links TRBV28 to TRBJ1-1, with 7 bases fitting TRBD1. The CDR3 runs to 13 residues. Germline V gives CDR1 MDHEN, CDR2 SYDVKM. Losses at the gene ends were 5 bases for V and 6 bases for J; bases not matched to a gene: 6. The CDR3 is CASSLTDRSEAFF. The CDR3 DNA is TGTGCCAGCAGTCTCACGGACAGGTCTGAAGCTTTCTTT.

This clone occurred a few times. The chain combines TRBV28 with TRBJ1-1; 7 bases line up with TRBD1. The CDR3 runs 14 residues. CDR1 is MDHEN and CDR2 is SYDVKM in the germline V gene. The ends lost 5 bases at V and 0 bases at J; junction bases unmatched: 3. This CDR3 reads CASSPGQLNTEAFF. The CDR3 bases are TGTGCCAGCAGTCCGGGACAGTTGAACACTGAAGCTTTCTTT. Complete variable domain (other parts from reference TRBV28 and TRBJ1-1): DVKVTQSSRYLVKRTGEKVFLECVQDMDHENMFWYRQDPGLGLRLIYFSYDVKMKEKGDIPEGYSVSREKKERFSLILESASTNQTSMYLCASSPGQLNTEAFFGQGTRLTVV.

This sequence joins TRBV28 and TRBJ2-1; D call uncertain. The CDR3 is 13 residues long. The V gene's germline CDR1 is MDHEN and CDR2 SYDVKM. The germline V and J ends were trimmed by 2 bases and 6 bases, with 8 bases remaining between them. In DNA form, the CDR3 reads TGTGCCAGCAGTTTAGTAGAGCTCAATGAGCAGTTCTTC. Its protein product is CASSLVELNEQFF. Variable domain in full (rest from reference TRBV28 and TRBJ2-1): DVKVTQSSRYLVKRTGEKVFLECVQDMDHENMFWYRQDPGLGLRLIYFSYDVKMKEKGDIPEGYSVSREKKERFSLILESASTNQTSMYLCASSLVELNEQFFGPGTRLTVL.

As concerns this clone: A far larger clone is a single base away, which makes a read error likely. The chain carries TRBV4-2 and TRBJ2-2; the D gene could be TRBD1 or TRBD2 (5 bases each). Germline V gene data show CDR1 as LGHNA and CDR2 as YNFKEQ. The length of the CDR3 is 16 residues. The CDR3 reads CASNPLGQGDTWELFF. CDR3 nucleotide sequence: TGTGCCAGCAACCCATTGGGGCAGGGAGACACCTGGGAGCTGTTTTTT.

With regard to this clone: A read error likely explains this, since a far larger clone differs by one base. The CDR3 carries no conserved terminal phenylalanine or tryptophan, so it likely arises from a read error. This sequence joins TRBV5-1 and TRBJ2-2, with 9 bases fitting TRBD1. The germline CDR1 and CDR2 sequences are SGHRS and YFSETQ. The CDR3 runs to 17 residues. Unmatched junction bases numbered 9, after V lost 0 bases and J lost 6 bases. CDR3 nucleotide sequence: TGCGCCAGCAGCTTGGGTGCGGGACAGGGTTTTTCCGGGGAGCTGTTTCTT. As protein: CASSLGAGQGFSGELFL.

With respect to this clone: Since a far larger clone is one base different, this is likely a read error. The chain is built from TRBV2 and TRBJ2-7; tentative D call: TRBD1 (6 bases). The germline V and J ends were trimmed by 11 bases and 9 bases, with 17 bases remaining between them. Germline-derived CDR1 and CDR2 are SNHLY and FYNNEI. This CDR3 has 11 amino acids. The CDR3 loop is CASSGARGQYF. CDR3 nucleotides: TGTGCCTCCTCAGGGGCTCGGGGGCAGTACTTC.

This chain joins TRBV28 and TRBJ2-6; maybe TRBD2 (6 bases). Germline lookup yields CDR1 MDHEN and CDR2 SYDVKM. The CDR3 has 13 amino acids. V was shortened by 3 bases and J by 9 bases, with 9 bases between the two germline ends. The DNA of the CDR3 is TGTGCCAGCAGTTTGGTCGGGAGCAACGTCCTGACTTTC. Protein sequence: CASSLVGSNVLTF.

The rearrangement uses TRBV16 and TRBJ2-3, with D hard to call. The germline V gene encodes CDR1 KGHSY and CDR2 FQNENV. Trimming pared 0 bases from V and 2 bases from J, leaving 6 bases between. This CDR3 is built from 14 residues. In DNA form, the CDR3 reads TGTGCCAGCAGCCAATCACGCTCCACAGATACGCAGTATTTT. Amino acid sequence: CASSQSRSTDTQYF.

The chain recombines TRBV28 with TRBJ1-2; D gene unclear. Trimming left V 5 bases short and J 3 bases short, with 7 bases between. CDR1 MDHEN and CDR2 SYDVKM come from the germline V gene. The CDR3 is 12 residues long. As DNA, the CDR3 is TGTGCCAGCAGTGGGTCCTACTATGGCTACACCTTC. It yields the protein CASSGSYYGYTF.

CDR3 sequence (DNA): TGTGCCAGCAGTTTTGGTCAGCCCCAGCATTTT. Translation: CASSFGQPQHF. The chain combines TRBV6-6 with TRBJ1-5; unclear D gene. Germline V gene lookup returns CDR1 MNHNY and CDR2 SVGAGI (reference sequence). V lost 4 bases to trimming and J lost 6 bases, with 4 bases between them. This CDR3 has 11 residues.

V gene TRBV19 combines with J gene TRBJ2-2; 9 bases agree with TRBD2. The CDR3 contains 15 residues. CDR1 is LNHDA, CDR2 SQIVND, per germline (reference sequence). Trimming cost V 6 bases and J 6 bases; bases outside gene matches: 8. The CDR3: CASSPSGVISGELFF. The DNA of the CDR3 is TGTGCCAGTAGCCCTAGCGGGGTAATATCCGGGGAGCTGTTTTTT.

The chain couples TRBV28 to TRBJ1-1; TRBD1 matches at 9 bases. The V segment lost 2 bases and the J segment 0 bases; nucleotides outside the gene matches: 7. Germline CDR1 is MDHEN and CDR2 is SYDVKM. CDR3 length: 17 amino acids. CDR3: CASSLLGTGGLNTEAFF. Written as DNA, the CDR3 is TGTGCCAGCAGTTTACTCGGCACAGGGGGCTTGAACACTGAAGCTTTCTTT.

The chain couples TRBV5-8 to TRBJ2-3; 8 positions agree with TRBD2. Trimming at V came to 4 bases and at J to 3 bases, leaving 7 bases not matched to a gene. The length of the CDR3 is 15 residues. Germline V gene data show CDR1 as SGHTS and CDR2 as YDEGEE. The CDR3 DNA sequence: TGTGCCAGCAGCCCAGCGGGGGTGGTGACAGATACGCAGTATTTT. The encoded protein is CASSPAGVVTDTQYF.

The chain carries TRBV19 and TRBJ2-6, with D possibly matching TRBD2 (5 bases). The CDR3 contains 14 residues. Per the germline V gene, CDR1 is LNHDA and CDR2 is SQIVND (reference sequence). V was trimmed by 5 bases and J by 1 base, leaving 6 bases between them. In DNA, the CDR3 is TGTGCCAGTAGTCGGGGTTCTGGGGCCAACGTCCTGACTTTC. Protein: CASSRGSGANVLTF.

CDR3 loop: CASRPTPSGGSYEQYF. In DNA, the CDR3 is TGTGCCAGCAGGCCCACGCCTAGCGGGGGCTCCTACGAGCAGTACTTC. The chain couples TRBV27 to TRBJ2-7; 10 positions match TRBD2. CDR3 length equals 16 residues. V trimming: 6 bases; J trimming: 0 bases; junction bases outside the gene matches: 8. From germline, CDR1 is MNHEY and CDR2 SMNVEV (reference sequence).

This chain links TRBV7-9 with TRBJ2-6; 7 bases map to TRBD1. Germline-derived CDR1 and CDR2 are SEHNR and FQNEAQ (reference sequence). The CDR3 runs 18 residues. With 4 bases clipped from V and 0 bases from J, the junction kept 9 bases outside the gene matches. The CDR3 DNA reads as TGTGCCAGCAGCTCCAAGGGACAGCCCCTCTCTGGGGCCAACGTCCTGACTTTC. Translation: CASSSKGQPLSGANVLTF.

With regard to this clone: A much more abundant neighbour one base away suggests this may be a read error. V usage is TRBV28 and J usage is TRBJ1-1; unclear D gene. V shed 6 bases and J shed 5 bases, with 10 bases lying between them. CDR1 MDHEN and CDR2 SYDVKM come from the germline V gene. CDR3 length: 12 residues. The CDR3 here is CASSSPGTEAFF. The CDR3 bases are TGTGCCAGCAGCTCCCCGGGGACTGAAGCTTTCTTT.